What follows is one T cell receptor beta chain and its context. The specificity of this receptor is unknown. Library generation was performed with 5' RACE. Preparation of each TCR library used roughly 3,300 ng of total RNA. For each sample, cDNA was synthesized in eight separate reactions using SMARTScribe reverse transcriptase. Unique molecular identifiers containing a 6-nucleotide sample barcode were introduced through template switching during cDNA synthesis. Amplification of TCRalpha and TCRbeta cDNA involved two nested PCRs of 16 and 9 cycles, and each PCR was followed by bead purification. Before amplification, cDNA was treated with uracil DNA-glycosylase and purified using the QIAquick PCR purification kit. The second PCR added Illumina TruSeq-compatible adapters along with sample-specific barcodes. Library quality and concentration were checked on TapeStation and Qubit, and libraries were pooled at around 5.3 ng each. Sequencing of the pooled libraries was done on an Illumina HiSeq2500 single-index Rapid Run using custom sequencing primers and 2 x 100 bp reads. Regarding the original processing steps: MiGEC version 1.2.6 was used for UMI-based consensus assembly to correct PCR and sequencing errors. MiXCR version 2.1.1 was used to carry out V(D)J alignment, clonotype assembly and CDR3 extraction. Normalisation of gene usage, clonotype sharing and MAIT/NKT TCR abundance was achieved by analysing the top 1000, 10 000 and 20 000 clonotypes per sample. After downsampling to 27 000 UMIs, diversity was calculated as the inverse Simpson index using the vegan R package. Paired Mann-Whitney U tests on discordant twin pairs were used, with Benjamini-Hochberg multiple-testing correction. Each CDR3 protein sequence appears as one entry after TCRdb reprocessed the reads, and no DNA is included. In this record, the V and J calls reflect TCRdb's handling and not the investigators' own analysis. This sample's table carries around 230,000 distinct CDR3 sequences. Together, the top ten hold around 1.5% of the sample.

The sample is drawn from a study of monozygotic twins with inflammatory bowel disease (dated by TCRdb to the late 2010s). Regarding the research as a whole: The full study comprised 28 monozygotic twin pairs: nine German pairs (four IBD-concordant, five IBD-discordant) and 19 IBD-discordant Danish pairs. The search for disease-associated traits relied mainly on comparing IBD patients with their genetically identical healthy co-twins within discordant pairs. Each individual had, on average, about 151 000 unique TCRalpha sequences and 181 000 unique TCRbeta sequences available for analysis.

Overall study results and their limits: No single strong signal or clonotype linked to IBD turned up in the results, so the idea that one exists was not supported. Compared with healthy twins, IBD patients shared fewer clonotypes with other individuals, and the difference was most pronounced in patients with signs of disease activity. Differing immunosuppressive treatments among patients may have added background noise and inter-individual variability to the repertoires. Concordant and discordant twins showed no difference in repertoire similarity, possibly because of limited statistical power. TCRbeta repertoire diversity, by inverse Simpson index, was decreased in IBD patients compared with their healthy co-twins. The analysis was unable to tell apart different T cell subtypes.

From each donor, an approximately 2.6 ml peripheral blood sample was collected into PAXgene tubes and kept at -80 degrees C. Without T cell sorting, total RNA was isolated from whole blood using the PAXgene blood miRNA kit on an automated QIAcube. Peripheral blood from monozygotic twin pairs who were concordant or discordant for inflammatory bowel disease underwent deep TCRalpha and TCRbeta repertoire profiling using unique molecular barcoding. Smoking habits were recorded for all twin pairs, and each individual was classified as a current, former or never smoker. The receptor was isolated from a human donor with ulcerative colitis or Crohn's disease, or a healthy co-twin of an affected twin (not recorded which). Sequenced input: blood.

The CDR3 sequence is CAKTRQGAGEQYF. The V and J genes are TRBV2 and TRBJ2-7; the TCRdb D gene call, TRBD1, has no DNA to confirm it. Reading from cysteine to phenylalanine, the CDR3 counts 13 amino acids. No DNA sequence was recorded. Reading the germline V gene gives CDR1 SNHLY and CDR2 FYNNEI.